One sample yielded the 8 T cell receptor beta chains listed below, sequenced in a study of Japanese encephalitis immunity and Zika vaccine responses. PBMCs were CFSE-labeled and cultured for five to seven days with peptide pools at around 1.1 ug/mL each. Proliferating CD4 T cells were sorted unfixed as live CD56-CD19-CD16-CD3+CD4+ CFSE-low cells. MiXCR was run by TCRdb on the 5' RACE reads, yielding one entry per CDR3 protein. This sample has about 1,000 distinct CDR3 sequences, with less than 3.5% found just once. The source material was antigen-activated CD4+ T cells from blood, cultured, sampled during a Zika inactivated vaccine study. Source of these receptors: an adult man who received an inactivated Zika virus vaccine.

Judged by abundance, this clonotype is large. The chain couples TRBV3-1 to TRBJ2-3; TRBD2 matches at 9 bases. The junction had 1 base not matched to a gene; V was cut back by 2 bases and J by 4 bases. Germline V gene data show CDR1 as LGHDT and CDR2 as YNNKEL (reference sequence). The CDR3 sequence is 14 residues long. CDR3 protein: CASSQRLAADTQYF. In DNA form, the CDR3 reads TGTGCCAGCAGCCAACGACTAGCGGCAGATACGCAGTATTTT.

This clonotype was seen ten or more times. The chain uses TRBV19 and TRBJ1-1, with 7 bases fitting TRBD1. The CDR3 is 15 residues long. V lost 0 bases, J lost 5 bases, and 6 bases stayed unmatched. Per germline, CDR1 LNHDA and CDR2 SQIVND (reference sequence). In DNA form, the CDR3 reads TGTGCCAGTAGTATAGACCCTACAGGGGTAACTGAAGCTTTCTTT. Protein product: CASSIDPTGVTEAFF.

In this sample, this clonotype is medium-sized. The V and J genes are TRBV20-1 and TRBJ2-1, with D unresolved. The CDR3 contains 8 residues. Per the germline V gene, CDR1 is DFQATT and CDR2 is SNEGSKA (reference sequence). V was pared by 6 bases and J by 10 bases, with 4 bases between. CDR3 amino acids: CSAPEQFF. The CDR3, as DNA: TGCAGTGCACCAGAGCAGTTCTTC.

This clonotype is medium-sized in the sample. The chain links TRBV3-1 to TRBJ1-2; unclear D gene. Trimming cost V 1 base and J 4 bases, with 10 bases left between them. The germline V gene has CDR1 LGHDT and CDR2 YNNKEL (reference sequence). This CDR3 is 14 amino acids long. CDR3 sequence reads: CASSQVDGIYGYTF. The DNA of the CDR3 is TGTGCCAGCAGCCAAGTTGACGGTATCTATGGCTACACCTTC.

Judged by abundance, this clonotype is medium-sized. The chain recombines TRBV4-2 with TRBJ2-2; 10 positions agree with TRBD2. V shed 5 bases and J 5 bases; nucleotides not matched to a gene: 8. CDR1 and CDR2 from the germline V gene are LGHNA and YNFKEQ. The CDR3 consists of 16 residues. The CDR3 DNA follows: TGTGCCAGCAGCTTAGCGGGGGGCGCCGGGACCGGGGAGCTGTTTTTT. Residues: CASSLAGGAGTGELFF.

The genes are TRBV7-6 and TRBJ2-3, with D maybe TRBD2 (5 bases). CDR3 length: 15 residues. With 5 bases removed from V and 5 bases from J, the gap between germline ends came to 17 bases. Per the germline V gene, CDR1 is SGHVS and CDR2 is FNYEAQ. The CDR3 protein is CASSASGTPEDTQYF. The CDR3 region has the DNA TGTGCCAGCAGCGCCAGCGGAACCCCAGAAGATACGCAGTATTTT.

This clonotype counts as large (0.1 to 1%). The chain carries TRBV13 and TRBJ2-5; 10 bases agree with TRBD2. In germline, CDR1 is PRHDT, CDR2 FYEKMQ (reference sequence). This CDR3 contains 16 residues. J lost 4 bases, V lost 1 base, and 6 bases had no gene match. The CDR3 DNA sequence: TGTGCCAGCAGCTTAGCAGCGGGGGGGCCCGGAGAGACCCAGTACTTC. Residues: CASSLAAGGPGETQYF.

In its sample, this clonotype is medium-sized. The J gene is TRBJ2-5, the V gene TRBV4-1, with 11 bases aligning to TRBD2. Germline V CDR1 and CDR2: MGHRA, YSYEKL. CDR3 length: 15 amino acids. V dropped 2 bases and J dropped 5; count of bases not matched to a gene: 4. The CDR3 bases are TGCGCCAGCAGCCAACCTAGCGGGGGGATTGAGACCCAGTACTTC. It specifies CASSQPSGGIETQYF.